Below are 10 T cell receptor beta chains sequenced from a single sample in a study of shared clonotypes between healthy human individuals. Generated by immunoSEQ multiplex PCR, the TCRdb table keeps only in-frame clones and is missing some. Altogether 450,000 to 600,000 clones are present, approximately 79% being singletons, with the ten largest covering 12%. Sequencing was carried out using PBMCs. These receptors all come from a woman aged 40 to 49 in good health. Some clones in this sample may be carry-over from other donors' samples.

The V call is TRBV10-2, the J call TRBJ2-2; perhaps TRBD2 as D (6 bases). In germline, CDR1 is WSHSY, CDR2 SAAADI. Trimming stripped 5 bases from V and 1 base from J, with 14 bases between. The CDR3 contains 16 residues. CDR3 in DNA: TGCGCCAGCAGTCCCCTAGCGCGAAGGAACACCGGGGAGCTGTTTTTT. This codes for CASSPLARRNTGELFF.

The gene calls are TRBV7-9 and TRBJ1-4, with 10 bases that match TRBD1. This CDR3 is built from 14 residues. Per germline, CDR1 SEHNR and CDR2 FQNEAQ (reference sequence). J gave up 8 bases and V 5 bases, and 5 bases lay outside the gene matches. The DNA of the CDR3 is TGTGCCAGCAGCACGACAGGGGGCGTGGAAAAACTGTTTTTT. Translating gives CASSTTGGVEKLFF.

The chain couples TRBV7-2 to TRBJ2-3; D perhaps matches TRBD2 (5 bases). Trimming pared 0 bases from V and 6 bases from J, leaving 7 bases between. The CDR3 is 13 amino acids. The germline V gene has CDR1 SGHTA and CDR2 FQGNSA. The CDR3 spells CASSLAWEDTQYF. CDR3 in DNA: TGTGCCAGCAGCTTAGCCTGGGAGGATACGCAGTATTTT. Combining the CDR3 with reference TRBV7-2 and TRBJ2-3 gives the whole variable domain GAGVSQSPSNKVTEKGKDVELRCDPISGHTALYWYRQSLGQGLEFLIYFQGNSAPDKSGLPSDRFSAERTGGSVSTLTIQRTQQEDSAVYLCASSLAWEDTQYFGPGTRLTVL.

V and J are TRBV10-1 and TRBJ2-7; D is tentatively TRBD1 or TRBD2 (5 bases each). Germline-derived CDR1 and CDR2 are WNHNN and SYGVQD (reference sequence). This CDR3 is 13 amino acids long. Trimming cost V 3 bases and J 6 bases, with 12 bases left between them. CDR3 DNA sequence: TGCGCCAGCAGTGACCCCGGGACGGGCGAGCAGTACTTC. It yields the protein CASSDPGTGEQYF.

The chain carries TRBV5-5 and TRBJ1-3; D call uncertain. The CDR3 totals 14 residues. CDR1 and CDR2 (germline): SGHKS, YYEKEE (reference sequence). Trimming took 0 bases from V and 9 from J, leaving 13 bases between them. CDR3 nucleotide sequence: TGTGCCAGCAGCTTGGATGGCCAGGCGGGCACCATATATTTT. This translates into CASSLDGQAGTIYF.

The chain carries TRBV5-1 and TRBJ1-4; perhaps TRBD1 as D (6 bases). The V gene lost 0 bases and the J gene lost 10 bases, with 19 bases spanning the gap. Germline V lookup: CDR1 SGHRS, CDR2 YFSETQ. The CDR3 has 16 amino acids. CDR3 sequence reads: CASSLAQSIEGGKLFF. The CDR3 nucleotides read TGCGCCAGCAGCTTGGCCCAAAGTATCGAGGGGGGAAAACTGTTTTTT.

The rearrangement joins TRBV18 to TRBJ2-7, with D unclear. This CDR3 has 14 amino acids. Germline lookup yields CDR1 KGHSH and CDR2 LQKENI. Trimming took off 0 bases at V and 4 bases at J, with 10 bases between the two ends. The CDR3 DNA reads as TGTGCCAGCTCACCACCGGTGGCAGGTTACGAGCAGTACTTC. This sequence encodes CASSPPVAGYEQYF.

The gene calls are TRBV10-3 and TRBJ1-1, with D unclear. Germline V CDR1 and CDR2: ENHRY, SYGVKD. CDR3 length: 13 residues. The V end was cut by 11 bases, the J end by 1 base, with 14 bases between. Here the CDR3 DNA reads TGTGCCTCTAGGACTGTTGCGAACACTGAAGCTTTCTTT. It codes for CASRTVANTEAFF.

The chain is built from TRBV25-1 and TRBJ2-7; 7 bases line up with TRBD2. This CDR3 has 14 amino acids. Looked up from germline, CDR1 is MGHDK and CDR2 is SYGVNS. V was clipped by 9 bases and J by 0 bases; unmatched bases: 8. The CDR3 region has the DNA TGTGCCAGTAAATCACTAGCGAGCTCCTACGAGCAGTACTTC. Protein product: CASKSLASSYEQYF.

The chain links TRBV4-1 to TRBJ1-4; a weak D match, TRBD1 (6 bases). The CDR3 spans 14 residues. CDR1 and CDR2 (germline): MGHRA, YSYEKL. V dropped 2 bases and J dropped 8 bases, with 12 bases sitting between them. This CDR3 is CASSQYRVGEKLFF. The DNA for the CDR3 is TGCGCCAGCAGCCAATACAGGGTTGGGGAAAAACTGTTTTTT.